This T cell receptor (beta chain) emerged from a study of CD8+ T cells in alopecia areata. Broader study findings: Scalp lesions, especially in alopecia totalis/universalis, had higher clonality than normal scalp. Resident alphabeta T-cell populations of normal skin are likewise subject to sequencing in scalp samples.

Extracted from the samples, RNA was reverse transcribed into cDNA to serve as the sequencing template. The method was immunoSEQ multiplex PCR; TCRdb's version includes in-frame clones alone and lacks a portion of them. This sample has about 3,600 clones, with 60% to 75% found just once. Notes on this clone: Its target is not known.

Trimming took 3 bases from V and 10 from J, leaving 10 bases between them. From germline, CDR1 is MDHEN and CDR2 SYDVKM. The CDR3 runs 12 residues. Sequencing was done on a sample of skin. The receptor was derived from a human donor in good health. The chain links TRBV28 to TRBJ2-1, with D unresolved. The CDR3 here is CASSFGLGEQFF. CDR3 DNA: TGTGCCAGCAGTTTCGGGCTGGGGGAGCAGTTCTTC.